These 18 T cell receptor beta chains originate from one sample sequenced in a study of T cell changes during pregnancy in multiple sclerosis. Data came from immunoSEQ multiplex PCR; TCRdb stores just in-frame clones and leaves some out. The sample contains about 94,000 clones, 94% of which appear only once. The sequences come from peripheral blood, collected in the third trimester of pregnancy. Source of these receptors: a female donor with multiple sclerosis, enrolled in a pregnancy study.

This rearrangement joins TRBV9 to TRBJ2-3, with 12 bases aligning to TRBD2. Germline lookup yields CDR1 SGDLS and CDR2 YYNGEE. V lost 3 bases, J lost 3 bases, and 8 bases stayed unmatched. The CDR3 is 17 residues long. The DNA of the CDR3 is TGTGCCAGCAGCGGGAGCTCGACTAGCGGGAGAACAGATACGCAGTATTTT. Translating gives CASSGSSTSGRTDTQYF. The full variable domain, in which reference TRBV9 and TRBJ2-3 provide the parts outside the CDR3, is DSGVTQTPKHLITATGQRVTLRCSPRSGDLSVYWYQQSLDQGLQFLIQYYNGEERAKGNILERFSAQQFPDLHSELNLSSLELGDSALYFCASSGSSTSGRTDTQYFGPGTRLTVL.

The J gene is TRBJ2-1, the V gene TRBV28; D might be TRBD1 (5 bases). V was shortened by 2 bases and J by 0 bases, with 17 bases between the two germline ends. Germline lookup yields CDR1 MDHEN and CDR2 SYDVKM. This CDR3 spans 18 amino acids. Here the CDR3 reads CASSLPGYSVSSYNEQFF. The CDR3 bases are TGTGCCAGCAGTTTACCAGGGTATTCCGTGAGCTCCTACAATGAGCAGTTCTTC.

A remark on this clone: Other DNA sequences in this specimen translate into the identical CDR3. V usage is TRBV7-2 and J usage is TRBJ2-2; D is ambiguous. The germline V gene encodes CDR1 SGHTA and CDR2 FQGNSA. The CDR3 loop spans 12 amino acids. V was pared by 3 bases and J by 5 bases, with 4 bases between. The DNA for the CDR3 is TGTGCCAGCAGCTTCAGTACCGGGGAGCTGTTTTTT. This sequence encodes CASSFSTGELFF.

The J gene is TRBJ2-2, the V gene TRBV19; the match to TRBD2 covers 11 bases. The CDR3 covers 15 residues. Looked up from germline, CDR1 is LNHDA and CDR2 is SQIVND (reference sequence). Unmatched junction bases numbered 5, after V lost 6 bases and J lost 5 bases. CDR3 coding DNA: TGTGCCAGTAGCCTAGCGGGAGGTGGAACCGGGGAGCTGTTTTTT. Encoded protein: CASSLAGGGTGELFF.

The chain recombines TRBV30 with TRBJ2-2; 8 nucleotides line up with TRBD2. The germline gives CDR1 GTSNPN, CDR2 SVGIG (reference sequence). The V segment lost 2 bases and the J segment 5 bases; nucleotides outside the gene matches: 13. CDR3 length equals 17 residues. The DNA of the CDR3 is TGTGCCTGGAGTTTCGTTGTCGCAGCGGGAGTAACCGGGGAGCTGTTTTTT. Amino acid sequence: CAWSFVVAAGVTGELFF.

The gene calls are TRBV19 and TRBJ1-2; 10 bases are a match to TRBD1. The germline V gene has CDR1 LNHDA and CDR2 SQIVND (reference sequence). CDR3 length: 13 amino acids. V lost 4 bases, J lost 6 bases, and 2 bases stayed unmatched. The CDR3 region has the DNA TGTGCCAGTAGTAATGGACAGGGGGATGGCTACACCTTC. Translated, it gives CASSNGQGDGYTF.

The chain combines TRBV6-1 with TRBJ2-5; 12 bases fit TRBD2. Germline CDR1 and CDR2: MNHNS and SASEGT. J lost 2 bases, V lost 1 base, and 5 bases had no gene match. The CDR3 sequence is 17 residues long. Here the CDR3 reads CASSEGLAGAIQETQYF. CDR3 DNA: TGTGCCAGCAGTGAAGGACTAGCGGGAGCTATACAAGAGACCCAGTACTTC.

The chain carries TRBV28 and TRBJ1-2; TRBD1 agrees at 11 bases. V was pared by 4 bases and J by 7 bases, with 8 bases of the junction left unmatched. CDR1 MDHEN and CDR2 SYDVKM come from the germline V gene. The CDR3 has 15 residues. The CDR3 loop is CASSSRTGGMSGYTF. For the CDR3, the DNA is TGTGCCAGCAGTTCCCGGACAGGGGGCATGAGTGGCTACACCTTC.

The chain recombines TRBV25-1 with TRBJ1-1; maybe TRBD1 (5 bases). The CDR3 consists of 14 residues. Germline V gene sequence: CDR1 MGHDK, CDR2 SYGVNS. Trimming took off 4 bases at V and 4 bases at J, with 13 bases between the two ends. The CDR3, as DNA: TGTGCCAGCAGTGTTCAAGGGGCAGTCACTGAAGCTTTCTTT. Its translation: CASSVQGAVTEAFF.

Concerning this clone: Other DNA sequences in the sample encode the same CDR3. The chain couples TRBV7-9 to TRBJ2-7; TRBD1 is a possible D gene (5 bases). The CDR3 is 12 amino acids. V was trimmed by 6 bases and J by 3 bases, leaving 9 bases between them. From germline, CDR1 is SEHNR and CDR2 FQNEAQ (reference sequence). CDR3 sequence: CASSYDSYEQYF. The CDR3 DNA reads TGTGCCAGCAGTTATGACAGCTACGAGCAGTACTTC.

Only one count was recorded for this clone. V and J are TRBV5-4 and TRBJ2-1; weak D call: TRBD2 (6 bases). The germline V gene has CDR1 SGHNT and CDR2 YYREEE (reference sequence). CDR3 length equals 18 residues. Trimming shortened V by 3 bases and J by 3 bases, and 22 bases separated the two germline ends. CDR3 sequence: CASSSGGVGSLGYNEQFF. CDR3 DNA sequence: TGTGCCAGCAGCTCCGGGGGTGTTGGGAGCCTTGGCTACAATGAGCAGTTCTTC.

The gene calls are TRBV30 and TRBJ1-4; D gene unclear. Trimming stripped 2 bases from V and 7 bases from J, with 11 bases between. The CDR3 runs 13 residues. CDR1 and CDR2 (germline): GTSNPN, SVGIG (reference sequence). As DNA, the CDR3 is TGTGCCTGGAGTTCGGGGTTGAGTGAAAAACTGTTTTTT. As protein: CAWSSGLSEKLFF.

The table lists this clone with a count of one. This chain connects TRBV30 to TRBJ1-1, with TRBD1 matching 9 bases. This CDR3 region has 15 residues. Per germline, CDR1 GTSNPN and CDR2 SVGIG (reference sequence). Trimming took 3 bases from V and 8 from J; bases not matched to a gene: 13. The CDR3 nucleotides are TGTGCCTGGAGCGCAGGAATTGGACAGGGGCTAGAAGCTTTCTTT. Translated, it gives CAWSAGIGQGLEAFF.

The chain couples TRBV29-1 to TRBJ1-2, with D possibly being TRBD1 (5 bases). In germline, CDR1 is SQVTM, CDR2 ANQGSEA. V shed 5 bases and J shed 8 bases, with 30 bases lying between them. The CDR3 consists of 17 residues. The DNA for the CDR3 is TGCAGCGTTAAAAGCCCTTACCGGCAGGGAAGGGAAGGCGGCTACACCTTC. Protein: CSVKSPYRQGREGGYTF.

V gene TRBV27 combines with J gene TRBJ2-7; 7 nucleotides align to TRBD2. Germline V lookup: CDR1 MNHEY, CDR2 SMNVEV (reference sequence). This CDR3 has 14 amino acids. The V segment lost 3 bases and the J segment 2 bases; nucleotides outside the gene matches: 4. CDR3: CASSLGGGAYEQYF. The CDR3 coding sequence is TGTGCCAGCAGTTTGGGCGGGGGTGCCTACGAGCAGTACTTC.

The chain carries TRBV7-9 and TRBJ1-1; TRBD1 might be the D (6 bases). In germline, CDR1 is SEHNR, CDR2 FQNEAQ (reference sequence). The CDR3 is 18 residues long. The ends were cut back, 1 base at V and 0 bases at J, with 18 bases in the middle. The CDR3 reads CASSLVLGGRGVNTEAFF. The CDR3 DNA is TGTGCCAGCAGCTTAGTCTTAGGGGGACGGGGAGTGAACACTGAAGCTTTCTTT.

CDR3 nucleotide sequence: TGTGCCAGTACCATGGGCGGGAGAGCAGCAGATACGCAGTATTTT. Translated: CASTMGGRAADTQYF. This sequence joins TRBV19 and TRBJ2-3, with 7 nucleotides matching TRBD2. The ends lost 7 bases at V and 4 bases at J; junction bases unmatched: 11. This CDR3 is 15 amino acids long. From germline, CDR1 is LNHDA and CDR2 SQIVND (reference sequence).

The CDR3 DNA reads as TGTGCCAGCAGCTTGACATACCAAGAGACCCAGTACTTC. Translation: CASSLTYQETQYF. The chain has TRBV11-3 and TRBJ2-5; D not certain. Trimming stripped 3 bases from V and 0 bases from J, with 5 bases between. Germline V lookup: CDR1 SGHNT, CDR2 YENEEA. This CDR3 contains 13 residues.